This T cell receptor beta chain is drawn from a study of T cells in Graves' hyperthyroidism and ophthalmopathy. Whole-study context: Blood was drawn when the patient was first diagnosed and still untreated.

The CDR3 spans 12 residues. V lost 1 base, J lost 8 bases, and 9 bases lay in between. Germline-derived CDR1 and CDR2 are SGHAT and FQNNGV. PBMCs came from 9 to 10 ml fresh peripheral blood. TCR beta CDR3 region amplification was performed from RNA transcripts. The HTBI primer set served for first-round RT-PCR of the TCR CDR3. TCRdb re-called the multiplex PCR reads through MiXCR, storing one row per CDR3 protein. The data contain hundreds of thousands of distinct CDR3 sequences, approximately 19% of them singletons. Sequencing used blood. The chain combines TRBV11-2 with TRBJ2-7; D is unclear. This receptor was identified in a woman under 30 with Graves' hyperthyroidism. In DNA form, the CDR3 reads TGTGCCAGCAGCTTAGTTCATCGCCAGCAGTACTTC. Translating it yields CASSLVHRQQYF.